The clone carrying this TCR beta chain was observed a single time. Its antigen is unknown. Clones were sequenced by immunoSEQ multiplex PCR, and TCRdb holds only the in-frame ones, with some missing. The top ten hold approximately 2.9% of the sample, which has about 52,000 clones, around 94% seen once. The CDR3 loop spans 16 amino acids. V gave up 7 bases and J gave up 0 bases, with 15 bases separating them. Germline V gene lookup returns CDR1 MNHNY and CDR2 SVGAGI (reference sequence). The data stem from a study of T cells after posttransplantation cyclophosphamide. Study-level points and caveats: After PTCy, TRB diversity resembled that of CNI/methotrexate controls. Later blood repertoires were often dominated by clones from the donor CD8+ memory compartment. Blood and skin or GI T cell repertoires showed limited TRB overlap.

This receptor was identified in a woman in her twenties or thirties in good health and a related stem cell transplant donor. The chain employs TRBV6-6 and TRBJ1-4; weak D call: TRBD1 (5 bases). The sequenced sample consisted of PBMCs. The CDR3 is CASNTGGYATNEKLFF. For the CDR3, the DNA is TGTGCCAGCAACACGGGGGGTTACGCAACTAATGAAAAACTGTTTTTT.